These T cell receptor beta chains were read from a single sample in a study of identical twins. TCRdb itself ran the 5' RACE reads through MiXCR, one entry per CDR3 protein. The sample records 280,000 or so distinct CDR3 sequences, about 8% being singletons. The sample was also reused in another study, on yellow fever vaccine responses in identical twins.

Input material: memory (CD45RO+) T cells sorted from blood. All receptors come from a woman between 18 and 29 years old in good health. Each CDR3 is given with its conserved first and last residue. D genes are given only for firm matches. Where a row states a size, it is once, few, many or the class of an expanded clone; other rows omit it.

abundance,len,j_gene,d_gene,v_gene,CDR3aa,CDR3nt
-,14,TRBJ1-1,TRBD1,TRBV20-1,CSAIPGQGNTEAFF,TGCAGTGCTATACCGGGACAGGGAAACACTGAAGCTTTCTTT
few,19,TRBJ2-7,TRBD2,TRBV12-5,CASGPGLGLAGGTDYEQYF,TGTGCTAGTGGCCCCGGCTTGGGACTAGCGGGAGGAACTGACTACGAGCAGTACTTC
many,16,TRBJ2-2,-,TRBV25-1,CASSEFGGDGTGELFF,TGTGCCAGCAGTGAATTCGGGGGAGACGGCACCGGGGAGCTGTTTTTT
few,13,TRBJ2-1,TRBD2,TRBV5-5,CASSFQIAGWQFF,TGTGCCAGCAGCTTCCAAATAGCGGGATGGCAGTTCTTC
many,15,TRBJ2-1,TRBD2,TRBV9,CASSAGLAGGNEQFF,TGTGCCAGCAGCGCTGGACTAGCGGGGGGCAATGAGCAGTTCTTC
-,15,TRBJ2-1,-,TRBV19,CASKDLLSSYNEQFF,TGTGCCAGTAAGGACCTTCTGAGCTCCTACAATGAGCAGTTCTTC
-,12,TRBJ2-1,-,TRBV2,CASSVTQREQFF,TGTGCCAGCAGTGTTACCCAGCGGGAGCAGTTCTTC
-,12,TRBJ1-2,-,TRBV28,CASTSTARGYTF,TGTGCCAGCACCTCGACAGCTCGCGGCTACACCTTC
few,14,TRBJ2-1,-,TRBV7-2,CASSLYTGPYEQFF,TGTGCCAGCAGCTTATATACGGGGCCCTATGAGCAGTTCTTC
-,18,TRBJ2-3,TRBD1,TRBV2,CASSRQQPGQPFTDTQYF,TGTGCCAGCAGTCGACAACAGCCGGGACAGCCCTTCACAGATACGCAGTATTTT
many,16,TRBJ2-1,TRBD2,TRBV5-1,CASSPGLAPAGDEQFF,TGCGCCAGCAGCCCGGGACTAGCCCCCGCGGGTGATGAGCAGTTCTTC
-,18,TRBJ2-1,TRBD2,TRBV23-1,CASSLRTSGGNSYNEQFF,TGCGCCAGCAGTCTTCGGACTAGCGGGGGGAACTCCTACAATGAGCAGTTCTTC
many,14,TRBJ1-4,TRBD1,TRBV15,CATSQQGGSEKLFF,TGTGCCACCAGCCAACAGGGGGGAAGCGAAAAACTGTTTTTT
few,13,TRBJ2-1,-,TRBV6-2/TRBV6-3,CASRGGQYNEQFF,TGTGCCAGCAGGGGGGGACAATACAATGAGCAGTTCTTC
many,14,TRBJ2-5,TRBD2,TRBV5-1,CASRAGGHQETQYF,TGCGCCAGCAGGGCGGGGGGCCATCAAGAGACCCAGTACTTC
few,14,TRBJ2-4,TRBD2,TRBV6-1,CASSWRGGLDIQYF,TGTGCCAGCAGCTGGCGGGGGGGCCTAGACATTCAGTACTTC
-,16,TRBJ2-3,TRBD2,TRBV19,CASSSLAGGIPDTQYF,TGTGCCAGTAGCTCACTAGCGGGAGGGATTCCAGATACGCAGTATTTT
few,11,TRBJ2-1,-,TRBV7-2,CASSLGVRPSF,TGTGCCAGCAGCTTAGGCGTCCGCCCATCTTTC
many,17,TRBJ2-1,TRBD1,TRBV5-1,CASSHRATDRGINEQFF,TGCGCCAGCAGCCACCGGGCTACGGACAGGGGGATCAATGAGCAGTTCTTC
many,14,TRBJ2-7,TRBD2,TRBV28,CASSPPTSVSEQYF,TGTGCCAGCAGTCCCCCTACTAGCGTATCCGAGCAGTACTTC
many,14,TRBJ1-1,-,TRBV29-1,CSVVWLNLNTEAFF,TGCAGCGTTGTATGGCTGAATCTGAACACTGAAGCTTTCTTT
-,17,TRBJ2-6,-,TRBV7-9,CASSLLDLRGGANVLTF,TGTGCCAGCAGCTTACTGGACCTTAGGGGAGGGGCCAACGTCCTGACTTTC
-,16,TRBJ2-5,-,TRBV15,CATSSELRAPRETQYF,TGTGCCACCAGCAGTGAGCTCCGGGCCCCTCGGGAGACCCAGTACTTC
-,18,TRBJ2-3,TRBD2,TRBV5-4,CASSSGTSGRAYTDTQYF,TGTGCCAGCAGCTCCGGGACTAGCGGGAGGGCGTACACAGATACGCAGTATTTT
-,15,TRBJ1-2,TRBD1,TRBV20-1,CSARVPGQGAYGYTF,TGCAGTGCTAGAGTTCCGGGACAGGGGGCCTATGGCTACACCTTC
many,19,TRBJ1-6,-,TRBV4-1,CASSQHIKTRGSYNSPLHF,TGCGCCAGCAGCCAACACATAAAGACTCGAGGCTCCTATAATTCACCCCTCCACTTT
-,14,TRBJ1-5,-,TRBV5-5,CASSHGGDSQPQHF,TGTGCCAGCAGCCATGGGGGGGATAGCCAGCCCCAGCATTTT
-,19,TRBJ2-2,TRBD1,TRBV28,CASRFLNLRDRGLSGELFF,TGTGCCAGCCGTTTCCTGAATCTACGGGACAGGGGGCTATCGGGGGAGCTGTTTTTT
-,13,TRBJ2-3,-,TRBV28,CASRDSGTDTQYF,TGTGCCAGCAGGGATTCCGGCACAGATACGCAGTATTTT
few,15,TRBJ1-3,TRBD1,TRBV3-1,CASTRQGASGNTIYF,TGTGCCAGCACTCGACAGGGAGCCTCTGGAAACACCATATATTTT